Shown below are 12 T cell receptor beta chains from a single sample sequenced in a study of T cell clonality in common variable immunodeficiency. TCRdb's table, derived via immunoSEQ multiplex PCR, lists solely in-frame clones and lacks some. Recorded here are some 38,000 clones, none singletons. Sequenced sample: peripheral blood mononuclear cells. The receptors were gathered from a person aged 18 to 75 in good health.

This clone was found many times. The read terminates 3 residues ahead of where the CDR3 ends, so the germline J gene completes it. The J gene is TRBJ1-5, the V gene TRBV29-1; D is unresolved. Germline V gives CDR1 SQVTM, CDR2 ANQGSEA. The CDR3 is made up of 13 amino acids. V was clipped by 8 bases and J by 3 bases, with 14 bases between them. The CDR3 loop reads CSLLHAHNQPQHF. Partial CDR3 DNA: TGCAGCCTCTTACACGCACACAATCAGCCC.

This clone was picked up many times. The missing CDR3 end, 3 residues past where the read stops, is filled in from the germline J gene. The J gene is TRBJ2-3, the V gene TRBV18, with 7 bases lining up with TRBD2. The trim removed 6 bases at V and 1 base at J, leaving 13 bases unmatched. The CDR3 consists of 17 residues. The germline gives CDR1 KGHSH, CDR2 LQKENI. The CDR3 spells CASSPDRGLRGTDTQYF. CDR3 DNA, as far as it was read: TGTGCCAGCTCTCCGGATCGGGGACTACGAGGCACAGATACG.

This clone was found many times. The read gets to within 3 residues of the CDR3 end, and the germline J gene fills in the rest. The chain recombines TRBV9 with TRBJ2-1, with 9 bases that match TRBD2. This CDR3 comprises 15 residues. Trimming at V came to 4 bases and at J to 4 bases, leaving 6 bases not matched to a gene. Germline CDR1 and CDR2: SGDLS and YYNGEE. CDR3 in amino acids: CASSRSGSVYNEQFF. The CDR3 DNA, read in part, is TGTGCCAGCAGCCGTAGCGGGAGCGTGTACAATGAG. Full variable domain (missing parts from reference TRBV9 and TRBJ2-1): DSGVTQTPKHLITATGQRVTLRCSPRSGDLSVYWYQQSLDQGLQFLIQYYNGEERAKGNILERFSAQQFPDLHSELNLSSLELGDSALYFCASSRSGSVYNEQFFGPGTRLTVL.

The table lists this clone with many counts. The read ends 3 residues early relative to the CDR3; the germline J gene fills the gap. The chain couples TRBV6-1 to TRBJ2-7; 10 bases agree with TRBD2. The V gene's germline CDR1 is MNHNS and CDR2 SASEGT. V lost 2 bases, J lost 5 bases, and 6 bases stayed unmatched. The CDR3 runs to 15 residues. The covered CDR3 bases are TGTGCCAGCAGTGAAAATCTAGCGGGAGTGAACGAG. It translates to CASSENLAGVNE. The entire CDR3 sequence reads CASSENLAGVNEQYF.

This clone has at least ten counts. Read sequence stops 3 residues before the CDR3 end, and the germline J gene provides the missing end. The chain links TRBV19 to TRBJ2-1; tentatively, D is TRBD2 (5 bases). The V and J ends lost 4 bases and 5 bases respectively, with 9 bases between them. Germline loops: CDR1 LNHDA, CDR2 SQIVND (reference sequence). The CDR3 loop spans 13 amino acids. The CDR3 sequence: CASSSGPNNEQFF. The sequenced CDR3 bases are TGTGCCAGTAGTAGCGGGCCCAACAATGAG.

The sample holds many counts of this clone. The read comes to an end 3 residues before the CDR3 does, leaving the germline J gene to fill in the end. The V gene is TRBV15, the J gene TRBJ2-1, with 9 positions matching TRBD1. The CDR3 loop spans 15 amino acids. Trimming took 1 base from V and 7 from J; bases not matched to a gene: 5. Looked up from germline, CDR1 is LNHNV and CDR2 is YYDKDF (reference sequence). The CDR3 here is CATSRAGQGRNEQFF. Partial CDR3 DNA: TGTGCCACCAGCAGAGCAGGACAGGGGAGGAATGAG.

Ten or more counts support this clone. The CDR3 goes on 3 residues after the read ends, and that part is filled in from the germline J gene. The chain combines TRBV7-9 with TRBJ2-5, with 7 bases matching TRBD1. Trimming cost V 2 bases and J 4 bases; bases outside gene matches: 4. CDR1 and CDR2 (germline): SEHNR, FQNEAQ (reference sequence). This CDR3 contains 14 residues. The covered CDR3 bases are TGTGCCAGCAGCTTATGGGACAGCTTAGAGACC. This gives the protein CASSLWDSLET. The full CDR3 is CASSLWDSLETQYF.

This clone was seen ten or more times. With the read ending 3 residues before the CDR3 end, the germline J gene is used to fill in that end. The chain employs TRBV5-4 and TRBJ2-3, with D perhaps TRBD2 (6 bases). The CDR3 is 15 residues long. Trimming pared 4 bases from V and 2 bases from J, leaving 14 bases between. From germline, CDR1 is SGHNT and CDR2 YYREEE (reference sequence). The sequenced CDR3 bases are TGTGCCAGCAGCCATGACCGGGACTTCACAGATACG. Protein sequence: CASSHDRDFTDT. The CDR3 as a whole reads CASSHDRDFTDTQYF.

A remark on this clone: Read coverage stops 3 residues before the CDR3 terminus; the germline J gene supplies the remainder. This sequence joins TRBV7-9 and TRBJ1-1; D might be TRBD1 (6 bases). CDR3 length: 13 residues. Germline values: CDR1 SEHNR, CDR2 FQNEAQ (reference sequence). This chain's CDR3 is CASSSRRTAEAFF. CDR3 DNA, as far as it was read: TGTGCCAGCAGCTCCCGCCGGACAGCCGAG.

This clone was detected many times. The read ends 3 residues shy of where the CDR3 ends; the end is completed using the germline J gene. The chain joins TRBV5-1 to TRBJ2-1; 15 positions match TRBD2. CDR3 length: 16 amino acids. J lost 7 bases, V lost 4 bases, and 6 bases had no gene match. Looked up from germline, CDR1 is SGHRS and CDR2 is YFSETQ. The CDR3 bases that were read are TGCGCCAGCAGCACCGGGACTAGCGGGAGGTTGAATGAG. Residues: CASSTGTSGRLNE. The complete CDR3 reads CASSTGTSGRLNEQFF.

At least ten counts were recorded for this clone. The read ends 3 residues shy of where the CDR3 ends; the end is completed using the germline J gene. The chain has TRBV7-9 and TRBJ1-6; D remains unclear. CDR1 and CDR2 from the germline V gene are SEHNR and FQNEAQ (reference sequence). CDR3 length: 14 amino acids. Trimming removed 3 bases at V and 7 bases at J, with 10 bases between. The CDR3 DNA, read in part, is TGTGCCAGCAGCTTGCAGGACTGGAATTCACCC. Protein: CASSLQDWNSP. The entire CDR3 reads CASSLQDWNSPLHF.

This clone was recorded many times. The read falls 3 residues short of the CDR3 end, and the missing part is taken from the germline J gene. The gene calls are TRBV4-2 and TRBJ2-5; D ambiguous. The length of the CDR3 is 17 residues. V lost 4 bases and J 0 bases, leaving 18 bases between the germline ends. Germline V gives CDR1 LGHNA, CDR2 YNFKEQ. CDR3 bases read: TGTGCCAGCAGCCCAGGTAGGGCAGCTCCCTACCAAGAGACC. Its protein is CASSPGRAAPYQET. In full, the CDR3 reads CASSPGRAAPYQETQYF.